The sequence of this T cell receptor (beta chain) was determined in a study of a mutant IDH1 vaccine in newly diagnosed glioma. Study information: Patients began vaccination 4-6 weeks after radiotherapy alone, or with temozolomide cycles. Earlier treatment was radiotherapy, temozolomide, or both, with most getting both. Treated patients, averaging 40.4 years, were roughly 60% male and roughly 38% female.

Study-level results: Top-clonotype changes in peripheral T cells seemed unrelated to pseudoprogression.

Concerning this clone itself: What it recognizes is unknown.

Germline V gene data show CDR1 as SEHNR and CDR2 as FQNEAQ (reference sequence). The ends were cut back, 5 bases at V and 0 bases at J, with 13 bases in the middle. The CDR3 is made up of 16 amino acids. The table came from immunoSEQ multiplex PCR; TCRdb's copy has only in-frame clones and leaves some out. The sample lists around 33,000 clones; 90% were seen once. The time point is: week 11, during vaccination. All doses held 300 ug of mutant IDH1 20-mer peptide, with topical imiquimod. The TCR comes from a young man with glioma. The J gene is TRBJ2-2, the V gene TRBV7-9; D perhaps matches TRBD2 (6 bases). The starting material was PBMCs, obtained from a glioma patient whose treatment included an IDH1 peptide vaccine. The CDR3 DNA reads as TGTGCCAGCAGCCGGACTCGGGGGACGAACACCGGGGAGCTGTTTTTT. Amino acid sequence: CASSRTRGTNTGELFF.